These 4 T cell receptor beta chains originate from one sample sequenced in a study of persistence of HIV-infected CD4 T cells. These receptors have no known antigen. Sequencing used immunoSEQ version 4 in survey mode. Profiled with immunoSEQ multiplex PCR; TCRdb holds only in-frame clones, not every one. The sample consists of approximately 30,000 clones, 82% of them appearing once. Stimulation used approximately 10 ug/mL lysate from CMV-infected fibroblasts. Sorted nonresponding memory CD4+ T cells were CD40L-negative, CD69-negative, CD45RO-high. The sequences come from CD4+ T cells sorted from PBMCs after approximately 20-hour stimulation, collected from a patient who received antiretroviral therapy. The receptor set was obtained from an adult man with HIV who was CMV-seropositive.

This chain links TRBV4-1 with TRBJ1-3; unclear D gene. Trimming removed 1 base from V and 5 bases from J, with 12 bases in between. CDR3 length: 15 amino acids. The germline V gene has CDR1 MGHRA and CDR2 YSYEKL. The CDR3 sequence: CASSQGTEKRNTIYF. The CDR3, as DNA: TGCGCCAGCAGCCAAGGGACTGAGAAAAGAAACACCATATATTTT.

The genes are TRBV5-5 and TRBJ2-1; D unresolved. Germline V gene data show CDR1 as SGHKS and CDR2 as YYEKEE (reference sequence). The CDR3 totals 15 residues. V was shortened by 0 bases and J by 2 bases, with 9 bases between the two germline ends. The CDR3 nucleotides are TGTGCCAGCAGCTTGGCCCCAGCCACCTACAATGAGCAGTTCTTC. The encoded protein is CASSLAPATYNEQFF.

This chain joins TRBV27 and TRBJ1-6, with unresolved D. The CDR3 is 15 residues long. V was cut by 6 bases and J by 5 bases, with 14 bases left in between. Germline V gene lookup returns CDR1 MNHEY and CDR2 SMNVEV (reference sequence). CDR3 residues: CASSLRSTNNSPLHF. The CDR3 DNA follows: TGTGCCAGCAGCCTGCGGTCAACTAATAATTCACCCCTCCACTTT.

V usage is TRBV9 and J usage is TRBJ2-1; weak D call: TRBD2 (6 bases). Germline-derived CDR1 and CDR2 are SGDLS and YYNGEE. V lost 0 bases and J 4 bases, leaving 11 bases between the germline ends. There are 15 residues in the CDR3. CDR3 nucleotide sequence: TGTGCCAGCAGCGTAGTAACTAGCAGGTACAATGAGCAGTTCTTC. This sequence encodes CASSVVTSRYNEQFF.